This T cell receptor beta chain was found in a study of prognosis after radiotherapy for stage I lung cancer. The overall study: Post-radiotherapy, distant metastases were observed in a handful of patients (median 7 months), whereas no significant progression was observed in fewer than 18.

On CT and PET/CT, all patients were node-negative, and none had prior chemotherapy, radiotherapy or other malignancies. Genomic DNA provided the template from which TCR beta CDR3 was amplified by two-round multiplex PCR. Gene-specific TRBV and TRBJ primers were used in PCR round one. The second round, a PCR step, used universal primers. One entry per CDR3 protein results from TCRdb running MiXCR on the multiplex PCR reads. Of about 14,000 distinct CDR3 sequences in the sample, around 40% were seen once. Germline CDR1 MNHNY, CDR2 SVGAGI (reference sequence). The junction had 11 bases not matched to a gene; V was cut back by 0 bases and J by 6 bases. This CDR3 comprises 18 residues. This clonotype was detected only a few times. Possible read error: a much larger clone is one base away.

Sample: PBMCs, taken before or after stereotactic body radiation therapy (not recorded which). The chain joins TRBV6-6 to TRBJ2-1, with TRBD2 matching 10 bases. The source of this sequence is a donor older than 45 with non-small cell lung cancer. The CDR3 reads CASSYSTSGWGRGNEQFF. CDR3 coding DNA: TGTGCCAGCAGTTACTCGACTAGCGGGTGGGGAAGGGGCAATGAGCAGTTCTTC.